A single sample is the source of the 7 T cell receptor beta chains below, sequenced in a study of cytomegalovirus exposure and HLA in healthy donors. The PCR employed 60 Vbeta primers together with 13 Jbeta primers. Measured with immunoSEQ multiplex PCR; TCRdb has only the in-frame clones, and not every one. The sample records 150,000 or so clones, approximately 83% being singletons. The sequencing sample was made of PBMCs. These receptors all come from a male donor in good health and CMV-seronegative.

The genes are TRBV5-1 and TRBJ2-1, with a weak D call TRBD1 (5 bases). This CDR3 is 16 amino acids long. Germline V lookup: CDR1 SGHRS, CDR2 YFSETQ. Trimming took 3 bases from V and 2 from J, leaving 15 bases between them. The CDR3 spells CASSSLQGVPYNEQFF. The CDR3 region has the DNA TGCGCCAGCAGCTCCCTCCAGGGCGTACCCTACAATGAGCAGTTCTTC.

The J gene is TRBJ1-1, the V gene TRBV2; weak D call: TRBD1 (5 bases). The CDR3 loop spans 11 amino acids. CDR1 SNHLY and CDR2 FYNNEI come from the germline V gene. V was cut by 5 bases and J by 11 bases, with 12 bases left in between. The CDR3 nucleotides read TGTGCCAGCAGTTCAGACAGTGGTGCTTTCTTT. Protein: CASSSDSGAFF. The full variable domain, completed using reference TRBV2 and TRBJ1-1, is EPEVTQTPSHQVTQMGQEVILRCVPISNHLYFYWYRQILGQKVEFLVSFYNNEISEKSEIFDDQFSVERPDGSNFTLKIRSTKLEDSAMYFCASSSDSGAFFGQGTRLTVV.

With regard to this clone: At the DNA level, this CDR3 is encoded by other sequences in the same sample as well. The chain employs TRBV30 and TRBJ1-5; D is uncertain. In germline, CDR1 is GTSNPN, CDR2 SVGIG (reference sequence). The CDR3 sequence is 13 residues long. Trimming cost V 2 bases and J 2 bases, with 7 bases left between them. This CDR3 is CAWSPGGNQPQHF. In DNA form, the CDR3 reads TGTGCCTGGAGTCCCGGGGGCAATCAGCCCCAGCATTTT.

This sequence joins TRBV5-1 and TRBJ2-3; 10 bases are a match to TRBD1. V lost 4 bases to trimming and J lost 3 bases; unmatched junction nucleotides: 8. Germline V gene sequence: CDR1 SGHRS, CDR2 YFSETQ. The CDR3 loop spans 16 amino acids. CDR3 sequence reads: CASSTGRTGGTDTQYF. The CDR3 DNA is TGCGCCAGCAGCACTGGACGGACAGGGGGGACAGATACGCAGTATTTT.

The J gene is TRBJ2-4, the V gene TRBV5-1, with D perhaps matching TRBD2 (6 bases). V shed 0 bases and J shed 8 bases, with 18 bases lying between them. CDR3 length equals 16 residues. CDR1 and CDR2 from the germline V gene are SGHRS and YFSETQ. The CDR3, as DNA: TGCGCCAGCAGCTTGGCCGTCGGGGGTACCGAAGACATTCAGTACTTC. Translating it yields CASSLAVGGTEDIQYF.

The chain is built from TRBV5-6 and TRBJ2-5, with 8 bases fitting TRBD2. Germline V gives CDR1 SGHDT, CDR2 YYEEEE. The V gene end was trimmed by 5 bases and the J gene end by 2 bases; junction bases not matched to a gene: 8. CDR3 length equals 15 residues. The CDR3, as DNA: TGTGCCAGCAGGGCTCGGGAGGGGCGGCAAGAGACCCAGTACTTC. This translates into CASRAREGRQETQYF.

J is TRBJ2-3 and V is TRBV7-9, with 15 bases lining up with TRBD2. V shed 5 bases and J 5 bases; nucleotides not matched to a gene: 8. Germline CDR1 and CDR2: SEHNR and FQNEAQ (reference sequence). The CDR3 runs 17 residues. Here the CDR3 DNA reads TGTGCCAGCAGCCCGTGGACTAGCGGGGGGGCCAGAGATACGCAGTATTTT. The encoded protein is CASSPWTSGGARDTQYF.